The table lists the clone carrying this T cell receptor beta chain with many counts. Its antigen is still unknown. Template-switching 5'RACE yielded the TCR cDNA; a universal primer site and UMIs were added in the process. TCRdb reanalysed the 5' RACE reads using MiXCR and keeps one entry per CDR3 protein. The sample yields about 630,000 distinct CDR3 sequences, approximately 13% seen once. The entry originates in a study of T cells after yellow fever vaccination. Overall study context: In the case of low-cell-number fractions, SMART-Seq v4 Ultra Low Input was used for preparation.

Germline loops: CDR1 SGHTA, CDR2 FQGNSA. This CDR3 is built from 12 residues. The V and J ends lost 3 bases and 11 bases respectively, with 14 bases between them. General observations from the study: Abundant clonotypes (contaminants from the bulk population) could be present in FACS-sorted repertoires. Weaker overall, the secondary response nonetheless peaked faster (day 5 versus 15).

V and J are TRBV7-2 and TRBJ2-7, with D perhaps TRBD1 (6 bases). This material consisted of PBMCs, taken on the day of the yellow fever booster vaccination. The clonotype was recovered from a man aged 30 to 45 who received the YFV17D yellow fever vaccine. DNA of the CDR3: TGTGCCAGCAGCTTGGGGGACACCAGGGAGTACTTC. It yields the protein CASSLGDTREYF.